Listed here is a single TCR beta chain. This record comes from a study of blood T cell repertoires in COVID-19. About the study: The United States, Italy and Spain provided the acute and convalescent COVID-19 samples. PBMCs, B-cell-depleted T cells, or T cells were the source of the cDNA or gDNA that made up the material.

Authors' methods: Quantification of nucleated cells was approximated via reference gene primer amplification. Method: immunoSEQ multiplex PCR; TCRdb's copy keeps in-frame clones and lacks some. The V and J calls and the clone size are those of that table, but D and trimming were determined from the DNA. This table holds 170,000 or so clones, around 83% found once. The receptor was derived from a human donor in a cohort sampled during active COVID-19. The sample taken for sequencing was peripheral blood.

DNA of the CDR3: TGTGCCAGCTCGATCGGGACAGGGGATGGCTACACCTTC. Protein sequence: CASSIGTGDGYTF. The chain has TRBV9 and TRBJ1-2; 10 bases match TRBD1. V dropped 7 bases and J dropped 6; count of bases not matched to a gene: 6. CDR3 size: 13 residues. CDR1 and CDR2 (germline): SGDLS, YYNGEE.